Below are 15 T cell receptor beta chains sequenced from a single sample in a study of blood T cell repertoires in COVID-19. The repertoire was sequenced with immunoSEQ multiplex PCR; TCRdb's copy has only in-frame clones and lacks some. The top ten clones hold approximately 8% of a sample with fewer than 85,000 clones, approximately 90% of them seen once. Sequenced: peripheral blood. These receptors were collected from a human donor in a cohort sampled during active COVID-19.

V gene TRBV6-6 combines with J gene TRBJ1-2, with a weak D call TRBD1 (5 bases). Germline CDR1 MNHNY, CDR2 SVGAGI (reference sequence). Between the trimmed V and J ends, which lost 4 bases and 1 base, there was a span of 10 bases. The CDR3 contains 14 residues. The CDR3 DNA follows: TGTGCCAGCAGTTCCTCTGACAGTAACTATGGCTACACCTTC. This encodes CASSSSDSNYGYTF.

CDR3 loop: CASRLTGRDRGTGTEAFF. The CDR3 DNA sequence: TGTGCCAGCAGACTTACTGGGCGGGACAGGGGGACGGGAACTGAAGCTTTCTTT. The chain combines TRBV11-2 with TRBJ1-1; 11 positions agree with TRBD1. Per germline, CDR1 SGHAT and CDR2 FQNNGV. The V gene end was trimmed by 6 bases and the J gene end by 5 bases; junction bases not matched to a gene: 17. This CDR3 has 18 residues.

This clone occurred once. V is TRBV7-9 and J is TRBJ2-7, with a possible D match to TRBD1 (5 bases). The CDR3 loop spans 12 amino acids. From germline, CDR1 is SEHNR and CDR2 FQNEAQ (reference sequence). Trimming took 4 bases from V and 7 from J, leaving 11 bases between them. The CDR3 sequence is CASSSGRGEQYF. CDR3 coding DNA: TGTGCCAGCAGCTCTGGTAGGGGTGAGCAGTACTTC.

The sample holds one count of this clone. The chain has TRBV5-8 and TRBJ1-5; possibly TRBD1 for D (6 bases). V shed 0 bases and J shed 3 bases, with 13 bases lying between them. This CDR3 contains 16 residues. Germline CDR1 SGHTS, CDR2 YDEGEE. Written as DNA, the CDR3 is TGTGCCAGCAGCTTGGATGGGGGCCTCCCCAATCAGCCCCAGCATTTT. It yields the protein CASSLDGGLPNQPQHF.

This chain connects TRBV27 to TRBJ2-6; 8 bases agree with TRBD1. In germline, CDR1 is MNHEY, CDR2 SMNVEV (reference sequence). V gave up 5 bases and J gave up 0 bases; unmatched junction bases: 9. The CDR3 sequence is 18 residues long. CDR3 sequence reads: CASSSPGQAVSGANVLTF. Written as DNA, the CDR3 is TGTGCCAGCAGTAGCCCGGGACAGGCCGTCTCTGGGGCCAACGTCCTGACTTTC.

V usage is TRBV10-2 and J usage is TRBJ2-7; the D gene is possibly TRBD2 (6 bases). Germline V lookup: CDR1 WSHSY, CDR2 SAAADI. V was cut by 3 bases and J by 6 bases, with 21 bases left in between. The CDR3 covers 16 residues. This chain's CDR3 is CASSDARRAGIAEQYF. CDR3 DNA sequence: TGCGCCAGCAGTGACGCGAGGAGGGCAGGCATTGCCGAGCAGTACTTC.

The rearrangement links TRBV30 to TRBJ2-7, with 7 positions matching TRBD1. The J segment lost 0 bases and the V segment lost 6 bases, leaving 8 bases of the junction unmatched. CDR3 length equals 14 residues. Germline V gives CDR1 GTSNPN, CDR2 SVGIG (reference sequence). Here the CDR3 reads CACLSRDSSYEQYF. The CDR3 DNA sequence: TGTGCCTGCCTAAGCCGGGACAGCTCCTACGAGCAGTACTTC.

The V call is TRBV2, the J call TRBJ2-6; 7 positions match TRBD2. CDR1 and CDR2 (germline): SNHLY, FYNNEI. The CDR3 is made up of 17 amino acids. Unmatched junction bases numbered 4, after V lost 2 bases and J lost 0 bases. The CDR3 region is CASSESGIPSGANVLTF. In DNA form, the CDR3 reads TGTGCCAGCAGTGAAAGCGGGATCCCCTCTGGGGCCAACGTCCTGACTTTC.

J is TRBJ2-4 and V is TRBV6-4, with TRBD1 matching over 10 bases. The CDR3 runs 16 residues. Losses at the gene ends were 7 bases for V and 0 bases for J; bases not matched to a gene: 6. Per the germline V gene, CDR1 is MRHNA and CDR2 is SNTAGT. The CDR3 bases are TGTGCCAGCAAAAGACAGGGGGCTAAAGCCAAAAACATTCAGTACTTC. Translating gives CASKRQGAKAKNIQYF.

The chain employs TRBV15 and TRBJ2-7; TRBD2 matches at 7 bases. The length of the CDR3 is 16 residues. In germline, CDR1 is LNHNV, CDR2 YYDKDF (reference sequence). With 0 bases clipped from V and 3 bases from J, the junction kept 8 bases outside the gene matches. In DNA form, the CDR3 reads TGTGCCACCAGCAGAGATGGGGGGGGTTTTCTCTACGAGCAGTACTTC. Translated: CATSRDGGGFLYEQYF.

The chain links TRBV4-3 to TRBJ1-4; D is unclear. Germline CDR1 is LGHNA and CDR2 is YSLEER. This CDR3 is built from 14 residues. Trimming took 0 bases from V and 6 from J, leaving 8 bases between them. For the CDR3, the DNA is TGCGCCAGCAGCCAAGACAATCCGGATGAAAAACTGTTTTTT. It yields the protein CASSQDNPDEKLFF.

CDR3 DNA sequence: TGTGCCAGCAGCGTAGCGTTGACCGTCCCGGGACAGGGGAAATATGGCTACACCTTC. It encodes CASSVALTVPGQGKYGYTF. The chain combines TRBV9 with TRBJ1-2; 10 bases line up with TRBD1. The germline CDR1 and CDR2 sequences are SGDLS and YYNGEE. Trimming at V came to 0 bases and at J to 5 bases, leaving 16 bases not matched to a gene. This CDR3 is 19 amino acids long.

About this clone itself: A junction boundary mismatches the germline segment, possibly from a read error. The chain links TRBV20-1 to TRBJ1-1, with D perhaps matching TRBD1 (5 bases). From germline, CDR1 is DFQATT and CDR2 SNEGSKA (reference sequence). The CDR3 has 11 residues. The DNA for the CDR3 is TGCAGTGCTACGGCCGGGACTGAGGCTTTCTTT. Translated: CSATAGTEAFF.

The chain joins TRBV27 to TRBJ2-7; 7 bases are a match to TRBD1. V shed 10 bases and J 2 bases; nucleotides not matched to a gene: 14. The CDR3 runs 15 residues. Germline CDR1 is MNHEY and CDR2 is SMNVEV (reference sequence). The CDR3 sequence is CATSSTGTAAYEQYF. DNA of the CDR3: TGTGCCACAAGCTCAACCGGGACAGCCGCCTACGAGCAGTACTTC.

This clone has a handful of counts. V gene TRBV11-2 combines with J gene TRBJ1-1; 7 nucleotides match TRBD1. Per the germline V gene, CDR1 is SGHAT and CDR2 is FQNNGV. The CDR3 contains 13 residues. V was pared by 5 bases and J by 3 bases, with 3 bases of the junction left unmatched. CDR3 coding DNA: TGTGCCAGCAGCAAAGACAGGGACACTGAAGCTTTCTTT. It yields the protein CASSKDRDTEAFF.